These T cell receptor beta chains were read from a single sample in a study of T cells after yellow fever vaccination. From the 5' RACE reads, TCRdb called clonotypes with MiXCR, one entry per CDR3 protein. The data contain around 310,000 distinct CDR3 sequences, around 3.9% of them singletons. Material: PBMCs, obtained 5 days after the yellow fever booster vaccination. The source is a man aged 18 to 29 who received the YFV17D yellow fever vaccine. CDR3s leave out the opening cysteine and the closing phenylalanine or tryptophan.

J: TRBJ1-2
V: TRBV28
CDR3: ASSPRNYGYT

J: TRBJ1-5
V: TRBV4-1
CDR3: ASSQGRGEPQH

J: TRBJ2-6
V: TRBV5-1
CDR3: ATSRTAGANVLT

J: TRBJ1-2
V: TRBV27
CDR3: ASRGGRGTYT

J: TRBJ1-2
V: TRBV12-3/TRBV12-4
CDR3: ASNLQGAGGYT

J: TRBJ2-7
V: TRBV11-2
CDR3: ASSTNRGPRSSYEQY

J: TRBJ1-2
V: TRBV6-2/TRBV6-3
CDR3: ASSQDSNYGYT

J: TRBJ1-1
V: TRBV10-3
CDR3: AISDPPRYGQGAEAF

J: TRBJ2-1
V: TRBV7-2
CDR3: ASSPGWEGYNEQF

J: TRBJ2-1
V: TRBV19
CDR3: ASSIDDRRDNEQF

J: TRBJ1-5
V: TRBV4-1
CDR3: ASSQEGSRGNNQPQH

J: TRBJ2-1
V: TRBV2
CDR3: ASRDPRPNEQF

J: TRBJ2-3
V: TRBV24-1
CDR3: ATSDSQTSTDTQY

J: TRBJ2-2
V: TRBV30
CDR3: AWWDSGGPRGELF

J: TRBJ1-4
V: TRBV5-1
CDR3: ASSLVDQEKLF

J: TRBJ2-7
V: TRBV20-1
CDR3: SARDPGVTSYEQY

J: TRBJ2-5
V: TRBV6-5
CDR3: ASRTTSGAQETQY

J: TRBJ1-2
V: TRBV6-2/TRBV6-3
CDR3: ASSYLRGGTTYGYT

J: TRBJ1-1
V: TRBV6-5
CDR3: ASRWGGELAEAF

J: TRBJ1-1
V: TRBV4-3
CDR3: ASSQDITGGLDTEAF

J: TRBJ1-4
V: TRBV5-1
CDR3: ASSDTQGAGEKLF

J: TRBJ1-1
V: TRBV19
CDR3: ASSVSVPTEAF

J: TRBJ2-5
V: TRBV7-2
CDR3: ASSGASGGMRETQY

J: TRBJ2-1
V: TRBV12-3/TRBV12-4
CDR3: ASTGQGANEQF

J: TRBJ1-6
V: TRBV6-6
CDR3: ASSAGTGRYNSPLH

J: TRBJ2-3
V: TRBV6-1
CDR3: ASSEARRGSTDTQY

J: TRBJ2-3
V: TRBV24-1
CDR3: ATAGGSTDTQY

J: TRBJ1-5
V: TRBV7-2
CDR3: ASSSFGGLSNQPQH

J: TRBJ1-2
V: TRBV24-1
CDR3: ATSDPRGGLTSYGYT

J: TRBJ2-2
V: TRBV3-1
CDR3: ASSQHTGELF

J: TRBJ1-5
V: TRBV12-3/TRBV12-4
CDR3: ASNDREWPQH

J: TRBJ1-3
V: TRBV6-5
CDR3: ASSYSIGGGNTIY

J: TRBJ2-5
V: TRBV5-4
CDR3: ASSHRGSPETQY

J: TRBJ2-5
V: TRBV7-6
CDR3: ASSLPGGRQTQY

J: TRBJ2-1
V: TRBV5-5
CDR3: ASSFIAGVAYNEQF

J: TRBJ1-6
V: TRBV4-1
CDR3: ASSRGESSYNSPLH

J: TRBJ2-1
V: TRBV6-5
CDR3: ASSYSSGGAESYNEQF